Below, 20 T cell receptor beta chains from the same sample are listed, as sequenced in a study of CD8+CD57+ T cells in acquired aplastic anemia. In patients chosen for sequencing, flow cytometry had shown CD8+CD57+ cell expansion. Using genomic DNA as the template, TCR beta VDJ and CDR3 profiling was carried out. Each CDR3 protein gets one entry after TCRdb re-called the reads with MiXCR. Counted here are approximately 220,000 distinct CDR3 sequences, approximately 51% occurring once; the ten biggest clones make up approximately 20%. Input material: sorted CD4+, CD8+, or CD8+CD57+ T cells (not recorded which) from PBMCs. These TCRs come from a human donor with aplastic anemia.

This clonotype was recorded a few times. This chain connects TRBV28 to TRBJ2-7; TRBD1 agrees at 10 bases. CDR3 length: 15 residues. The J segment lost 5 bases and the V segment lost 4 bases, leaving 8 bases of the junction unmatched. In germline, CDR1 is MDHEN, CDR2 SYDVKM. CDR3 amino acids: CASSSPGQGTDEQYF. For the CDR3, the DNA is TGTGCCAGCAGTTCGCCGGGACAGGGGACGGACGAGCAGTACTTC.

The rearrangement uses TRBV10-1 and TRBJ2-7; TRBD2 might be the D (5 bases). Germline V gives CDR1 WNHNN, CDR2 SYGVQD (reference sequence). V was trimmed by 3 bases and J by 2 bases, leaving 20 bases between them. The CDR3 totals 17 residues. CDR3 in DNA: TGCGCCAGCAGTGACCCGACGTCGGGGAAGGGCACCTACGAGCAGTACTTC. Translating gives CASSDPTSGKGTYEQYF.

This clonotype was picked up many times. This chain's CDR3 is CASSPGQGNTGELFF. The DNA of the CDR3 is TGTGCCAGCAGCCCCGGACAGGGTAACACCGGGGAGCTGTTTTTT. The chain carries TRBV7-7 and TRBJ2-2, with TRBD1 matching 8 bases. The CDR3 contains 15 residues. V shed 5 bases, J shed 2 bases, and the junction held 4 bases outside the gene matches. The germline CDR1 and CDR2 sequences are SSHAT and FNYEAQ (reference sequence).

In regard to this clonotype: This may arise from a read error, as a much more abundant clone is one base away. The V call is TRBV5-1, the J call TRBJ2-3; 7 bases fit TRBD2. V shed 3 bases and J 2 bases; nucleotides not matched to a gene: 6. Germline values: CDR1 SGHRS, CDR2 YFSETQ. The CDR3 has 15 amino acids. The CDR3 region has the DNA TGCGCCAGCAGCTCCAGCGGGGAGACCACAGATACGCAGTATTTT. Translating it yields CASSSSGETTDTQYF. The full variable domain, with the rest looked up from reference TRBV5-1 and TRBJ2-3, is KAGVTQTPRYLIKTRGQQVTLSCSPISGHRSVSWYQQTPGQGLQFLFEYFSETQRNKGNFPGRFSGRQFSNSRSEMNVSTLELGDSALYLCASSSSGETTDTQYFGPGTRLTVL.

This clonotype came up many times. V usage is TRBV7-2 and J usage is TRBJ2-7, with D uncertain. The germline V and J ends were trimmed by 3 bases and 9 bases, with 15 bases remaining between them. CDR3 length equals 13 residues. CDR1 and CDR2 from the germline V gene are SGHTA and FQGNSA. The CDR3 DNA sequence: TGTGCCAGCAGCTTTGCCGGGTATAGTGGGCAGTACTTC. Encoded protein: CASSFAGYSGQYF.

In DNA, the CDR3 is TGTGCCAGCAGTGAAGCGGGCTTTCGGGAAAAACTGTTTTTT. It yields the protein CASSEAGFREKLFF. V is TRBV25-1 and J is TRBJ1-4; no reliable D call. CDR1 and CDR2 (germline): MGHDK, SYGVNS. The CDR3 covers 14 residues. The V and J ends lost 2 bases and 8 bases respectively, with 12 bases between them.

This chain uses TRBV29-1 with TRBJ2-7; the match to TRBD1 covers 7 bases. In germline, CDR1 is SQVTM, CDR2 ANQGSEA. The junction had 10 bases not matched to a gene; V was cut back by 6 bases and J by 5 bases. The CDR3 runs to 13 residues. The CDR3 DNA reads TGCAGCGTAGTCCACAGGGGTGTGAACGAGCAGTACTTC. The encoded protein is CSVVHRGVNEQYF.

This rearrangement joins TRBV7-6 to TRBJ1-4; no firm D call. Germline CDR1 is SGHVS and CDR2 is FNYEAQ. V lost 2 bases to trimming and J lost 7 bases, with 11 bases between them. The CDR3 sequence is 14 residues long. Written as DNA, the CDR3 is TGTGCCAGCAGCTTATTCAGTGTGGCTGAAAAACTGTTTTTT. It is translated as CASSLFSVAEKLFF.

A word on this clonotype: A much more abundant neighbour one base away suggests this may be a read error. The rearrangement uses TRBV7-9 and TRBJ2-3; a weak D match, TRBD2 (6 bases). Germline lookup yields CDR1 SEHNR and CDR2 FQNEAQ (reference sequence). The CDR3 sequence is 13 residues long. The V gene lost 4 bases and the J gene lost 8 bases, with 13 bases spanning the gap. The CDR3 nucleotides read TGTGCCAGCAGCTGGAGGACTAAAAGTACGCAGTATTTT. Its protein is CASSWRTKSTQYF.

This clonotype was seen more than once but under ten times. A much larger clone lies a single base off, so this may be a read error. The CDR3 sequence: CASSLGQNSYVQYF. The DNA for the CDR3 is TGTGCCAGCAGCTTAGGACAGAACTCCTACGTGCAGTACTTC. The V and J genes are TRBV7-9 and TRBJ2-7; TRBD1 is a possible D gene (5 bases). CDR3 length equals 14 residues. Per germline, CDR1 SEHNR and CDR2 FQNEAQ (reference sequence).

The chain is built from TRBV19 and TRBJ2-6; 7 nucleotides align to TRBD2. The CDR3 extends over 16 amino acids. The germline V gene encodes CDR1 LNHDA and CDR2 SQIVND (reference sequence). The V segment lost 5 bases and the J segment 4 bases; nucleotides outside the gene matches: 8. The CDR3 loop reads CASSPVGGYGANVLTF. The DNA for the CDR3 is TGTGCCAGTAGTCCAGTGGGAGGGTACGGGGCCAACGTCCTGACTTTC.

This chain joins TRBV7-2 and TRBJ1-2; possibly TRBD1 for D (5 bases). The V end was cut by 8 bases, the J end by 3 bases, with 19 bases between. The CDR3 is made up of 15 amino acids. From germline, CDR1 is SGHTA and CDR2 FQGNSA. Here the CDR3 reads CASSSREQGDYGYTF. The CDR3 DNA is TGTGCCAGCTCCTCGCGTGAGCAGGGCGACTATGGCTACACCTTC.

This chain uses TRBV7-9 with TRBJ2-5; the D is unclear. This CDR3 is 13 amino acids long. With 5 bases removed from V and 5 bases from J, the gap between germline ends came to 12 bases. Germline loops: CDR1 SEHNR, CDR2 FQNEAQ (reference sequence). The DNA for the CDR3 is TGTGCCAGCAGCATTAGGGCGGCGGAGACCCAGTACTTC. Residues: CASSIRAAETQYF.

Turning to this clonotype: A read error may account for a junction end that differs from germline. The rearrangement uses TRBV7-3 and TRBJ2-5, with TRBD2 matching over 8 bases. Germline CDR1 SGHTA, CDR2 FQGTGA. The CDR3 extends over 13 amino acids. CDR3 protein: CASGRGGQEIQYF. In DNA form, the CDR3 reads TGTGCCAGCGGTCGGGGGGGACAAGAGATCCAGTACTTC.

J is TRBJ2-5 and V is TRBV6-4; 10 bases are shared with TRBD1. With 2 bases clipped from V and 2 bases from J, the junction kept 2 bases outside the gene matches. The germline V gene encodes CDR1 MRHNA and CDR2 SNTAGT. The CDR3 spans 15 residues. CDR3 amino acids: CASSDRTGGQETQYF. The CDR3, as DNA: TGTGCCAGCAGTGACCGGACAGGGGGGCAAGAGACCCAGTACTTC.

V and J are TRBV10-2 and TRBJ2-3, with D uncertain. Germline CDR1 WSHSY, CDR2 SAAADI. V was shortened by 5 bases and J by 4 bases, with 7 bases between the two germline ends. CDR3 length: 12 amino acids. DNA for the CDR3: TGCGCCAGCAGTTATGGGGCAGATACGCAGTATTTT. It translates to CASSYGADTQYF.

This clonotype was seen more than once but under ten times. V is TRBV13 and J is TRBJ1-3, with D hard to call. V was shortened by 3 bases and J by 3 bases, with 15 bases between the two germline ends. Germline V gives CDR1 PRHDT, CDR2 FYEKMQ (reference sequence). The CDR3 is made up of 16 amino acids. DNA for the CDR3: TGTGCCAGCAGCTTGAGAGTCGGGCTATATGGAAACACCATATATTTT. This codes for CASSLRVGLYGNTIYF.

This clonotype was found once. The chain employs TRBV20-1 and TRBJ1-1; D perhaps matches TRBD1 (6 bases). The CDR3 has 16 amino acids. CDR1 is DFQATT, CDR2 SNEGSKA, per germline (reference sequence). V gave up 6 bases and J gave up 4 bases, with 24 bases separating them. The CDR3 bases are TGCAGTGCCTACCAATATTCTTCGGGAGGGGGCACTGAAGCTTTCTTT. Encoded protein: CSAYQYSSGGGTEAFF.

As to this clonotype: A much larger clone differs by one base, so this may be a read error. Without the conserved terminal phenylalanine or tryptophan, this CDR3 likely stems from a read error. CDR3 region: CASTQRGRGREQYS. The CDR3 DNA sequence: TGTGCCAGCACCCAAAGAGGCAGGGGTCGCGAGCAGTACTCC. The V call is TRBV6-5, the J call TRBJ2-7, with a weak D call TRBD1 (6 bases). The germline V gene encodes CDR1 MNHEY and CDR2 SVGAGI. The CDR3 is 14 amino acids. V was pared by 7 bases and J by 6 bases, with 19 bases between.

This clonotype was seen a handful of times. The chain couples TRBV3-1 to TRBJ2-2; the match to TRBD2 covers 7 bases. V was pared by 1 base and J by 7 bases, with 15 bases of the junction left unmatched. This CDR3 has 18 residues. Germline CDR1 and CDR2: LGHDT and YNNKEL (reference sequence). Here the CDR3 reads CASSQVYSGPGRDGELFF. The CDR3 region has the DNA TGTGCCAGCAGCCAAGTCTATTCGGGACCTGGGAGGGACGGGGAGCTGTTTTTT.